Each of the 3 T cell receptor beta chains below was sequenced from the same sample in a study of shared clonotypes between healthy human individuals. Method: immunoSEQ multiplex PCR; TCRdb's copy keeps in-frame clones and lacks some. The repertoire holds about 510,000 clones, 90% to 97% seen once, with 0.06% in the top ten. Material: naive CD4+ T cells sorted from blood. The subset is: CD45RA+ positively selected. These receptors all come from a woman in her 30s in good health.

The chain has TRBV27 and TRBJ1-4; no firm D call. CDR3 length equals 14 residues. From germline, CDR1 is MNHEY and CDR2 SMNVEV (reference sequence). V was cut by 3 bases and J by 3 bases, with 8 bases left in between. In DNA form, the CDR3 reads TGTGCCAGCAGTTTCGAGAGAGCTAATGAAAAACTGTTTTTT. Its protein is CASSFERANEKLFF.

This chain joins TRBV6-6 and TRBJ2-7; D uncertain. This CDR3 region has 12 residues. Per germline, CDR1 MNHNY and CDR2 SVGAGI (reference sequence). Trimming removed 4 bases at V and 7 bases at J, with 11 bases between. In nucleotides, the CDR3 is TGTGCCAGCAGTTCCGGTCCGCGGGAGCAGTACTTC. It codes for CASSSGPREQYF.

The chain recombines TRBV27 with TRBJ2-7; 7 nucleotides agree with TRBD2. CDR1 is MNHEY, CDR2 SMNVEV, per germline (reference sequence). This CDR3 region has 15 residues. V shed 5 bases and J 4 bases; nucleotides not matched to a gene: 11. For the CDR3, the DNA is TGTGCCAGCAGTCCTACTATAGGACTAGTATACGAGCAGTACTTC. Its protein product is CASSPTIGLVYEQYF.